Each of the 11 T cell receptor beta chains below was sequenced from the same sample in a study of identical twins. MiXCR was run by TCRdb on the 5' RACE reads, yielding one entry per CDR3 protein. The repertoire has some 1,600,000 distinct CDR3 sequences, about 32% of them found once; the top ten carry less than 0.35%. The specimen was cord blood. These receptors all come from a newborn girl in good health.

This clonotype was counted between two and nine times. The chain combines TRBV7-2 with TRBJ2-1; no definite D call. The CDR3 length is 16 residues. Germline V gene lookup returns CDR1 SGHTA and CDR2 FQGNSA. V lost 1 base to trimming and J lost 2 bases, with 12 bases between them. The CDR3 nucleotides read TGTGCCAGCAGCTTAGAGGTGATGGGCCCCTACAATGAGCAGTTCTTC. Amino acids: CASSLEVMGPYNEQFF.

This clonotype came up many times. The chain is built from TRBV20-1 and TRBJ2-1; 8 bases align to TRBD2. With V trimmed by 3 bases and J by 4 bases, 11 bases remained unmatched. Germline V gives CDR1 DFQATT, CDR2 SNEGSKA (reference sequence). This CDR3 contains 16 residues. The CDR3 sequence: CSASLGGGLTYNEQFF. The DNA of the CDR3 is TGCAGTGCTAGTCTAGGCGGGGGGCTTACTTACAATGAGCAGTTCTTC.

The chain carries TRBV5-1 and TRBJ1-5; possibly TRBD1 for D (5 bases). CDR1 and CDR2 from the germline V gene are SGHRS and YFSETQ. Trimming shortened V by 4 bases and J by 3 bases, and 17 bases separated the two germline ends. This CDR3 spans 16 amino acids. Here the CDR3 reads CASSPGTGTTNQPQHF. In nucleotides, the CDR3 is TGCGCCAGCAGCCCCGGGACGGGGACCACCAATCAGCCCCAGCATTTT.

This clonotype showed up just a few times. This sequence joins TRBV29-1 and TRBJ2-5, with D perhaps given as TRBD1 or TRBD2 (6 bases each). There are 13 residues in the CDR3. The ends were cut back, 4 bases at V and 5 bases at J, with 14 bases in the middle. Germline CDR1 is SQVTM and CDR2 is ANQGSEA. The CDR3 loop is CSVVSGGGETQYF. In nucleotides, the CDR3 is TGCAGCGTTGTTTCCGGGGGCGGCGAGACCCAGTACTTC.

This clonotype was seen a few times. The J gene is TRBJ1-4, the V gene TRBV28; D is unclear. V lost 8 bases, J lost 1 base, and 14 bases lay in between. Germline lookup yields CDR1 MDHEN and CDR2 SYDVKM. This CDR3 spans 15 amino acids. CDR3 DNA: TGTGCCAGCTCCTTTACCCGTGGAACTAATGAAAAACTGTTTTTT. It encodes CASSFTRGTNEKLFF.

This chain connects TRBV5-6 to TRBJ2-7, with unresolved D. CDR3 length equals 12 residues. Between the trimmed V and J ends, which lost 5 bases and 3 bases, there was a span of 9 bases. The germline gives CDR1 SGHDT, CDR2 YYEEEE. CDR3 amino acids: CASSTAGYEQYF. CDR3 sequence (DNA): TGTGCCAGCAGTACCGCCGGCTACGAGCAGTACTTC.

The chain carries TRBV20-1 and TRBJ2-4, with D possibly matching TRBD2 (6 bases). The CDR3 totals 15 residues. Germline assignment: CDR1 DFQATT and CDR2 SNEGSKA (reference sequence). Deletions cut 1 base from V and 7 bases from J, with 17 bases between. Here the CDR3 reads CSARALTGGVNIQYF. In DNA form, the CDR3 reads TGCAGTGCTAGAGCTCTGACTGGCGGGGTTAACATTCAGTACTTC.

This clonotype has just one count. The V gene is TRBV28, the J gene TRBJ2-1; TRBD2 aligns across 8 bases. The CDR3 runs to 14 residues. Germline assignment: CDR1 MDHEN and CDR2 SYDVKM. Germline trimming cut 6 bases from V and 7 bases from J; bases unmatched to any gene: 8. CDR3 amino acids: CASRESGSRNEQFF. The DNA for the CDR3 is TGTGCCAGCAGGGAGAGCGGGAGTCGAAATGAGCAGTTCTTC.

The J gene is TRBJ2-6, the V gene TRBV20-1; D unresolved. CDR1 and CDR2 (germline): DFQATT, SNEGSKA (reference sequence). V was trimmed by 0 bases and J by 1 base, leaving 7 bases between them. The CDR3 is 15 residues long. The CDR3 spells CSAREGPSGANVLTF. In DNA form, the CDR3 reads TGCAGTGCTAGAGAGGGTCCTTCTGGGGCCAACGTCCTGACTTTC.

Concerning this clonotype: The junction shows a germline mismatch at one end, possibly a read error. This sequence joins TRBV5-5 and TRBJ2-1; TRBD2 agrees at 8 bases. The germline gives CDR1 SGHKS, CDR2 YYEKEE (reference sequence). The CDR3 runs to 15 residues. In DNA form, the CDR3 reads TGTGCCAGCAGCTCACCGGGACTAGTCTTCAATGTGCAGTTCTTC. This translates into CASSSPGLVFNVQFF.

The rearrangement links TRBV6-5 to TRBJ2-2; 9 nucleotides align to TRBD2. The CDR3 is made up of 15 amino acids. Germline loops: CDR1 MNHEY, CDR2 SVGAGI. The junction had 7 bases not matched to a gene; V was cut back by 4 bases and J by 7 bases. The chain's CDR3 is CASSSSGRISGELFF. The CDR3 coding sequence is TGTGCCAGCAGTTCCAGCGGGAGGATTAGCGGGGAGCTGTTTTTT.